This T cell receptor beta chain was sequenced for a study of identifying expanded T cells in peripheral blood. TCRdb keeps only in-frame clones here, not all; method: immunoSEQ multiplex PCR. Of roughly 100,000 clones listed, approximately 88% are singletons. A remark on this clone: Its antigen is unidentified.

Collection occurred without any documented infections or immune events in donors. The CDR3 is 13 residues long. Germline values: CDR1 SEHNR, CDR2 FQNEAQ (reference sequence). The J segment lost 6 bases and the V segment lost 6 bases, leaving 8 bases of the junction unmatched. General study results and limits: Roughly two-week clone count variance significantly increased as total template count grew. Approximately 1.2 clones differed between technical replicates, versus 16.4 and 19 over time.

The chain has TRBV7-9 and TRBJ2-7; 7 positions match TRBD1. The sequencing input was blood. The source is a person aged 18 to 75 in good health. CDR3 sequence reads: CASSHGDRPEQYF. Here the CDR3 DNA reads TGTGCCAGCAGTCATGGGGACAGACCCGAGCAGTACTTC.